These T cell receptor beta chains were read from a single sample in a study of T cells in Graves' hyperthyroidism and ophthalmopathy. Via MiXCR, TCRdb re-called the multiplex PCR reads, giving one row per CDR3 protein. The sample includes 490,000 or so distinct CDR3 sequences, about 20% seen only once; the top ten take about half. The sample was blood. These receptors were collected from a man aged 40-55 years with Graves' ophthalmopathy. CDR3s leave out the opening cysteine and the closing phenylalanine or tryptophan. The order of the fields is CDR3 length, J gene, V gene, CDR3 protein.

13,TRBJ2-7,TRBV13,ASSSAPGPSYEQY
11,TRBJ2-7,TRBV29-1,SVGAGSSYEQY
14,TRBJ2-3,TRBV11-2,ASSATPAVSTDTQY
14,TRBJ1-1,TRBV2,ASSPGRGRGDTEAF
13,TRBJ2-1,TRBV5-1,ASIADSSSYNEQF
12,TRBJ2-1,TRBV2,ASRGLAAYNEQF
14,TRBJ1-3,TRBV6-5,ASSYGGTDSGNTIY
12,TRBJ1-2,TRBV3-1,ASSQAGTNYGYT
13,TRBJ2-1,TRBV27,ASSTRTGSGNEQF
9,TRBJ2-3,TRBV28,ASSLGDRLD
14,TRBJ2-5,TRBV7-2,ASSIGWAGGGETQY
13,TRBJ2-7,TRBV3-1,ASSQPGTGIHEQY
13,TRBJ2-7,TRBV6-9,ASGSTGQGIHEQY
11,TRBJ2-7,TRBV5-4,ASRRDYSYEQY
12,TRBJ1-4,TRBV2,ASRHQAREEKLF
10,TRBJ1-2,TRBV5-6,ASSLGDDGYT
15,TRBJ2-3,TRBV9,ASSAQLGGTVADTQY
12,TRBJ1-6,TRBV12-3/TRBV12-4,ASSLKGGGSPLH
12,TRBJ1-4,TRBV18,ASSPPGGREKLF
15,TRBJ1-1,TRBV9,ASSVGSGGLEDTEAF
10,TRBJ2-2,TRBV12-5,ASGLIPGELF
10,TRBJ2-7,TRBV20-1,SARAGVGEQY
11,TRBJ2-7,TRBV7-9,ASSLVERDEQY
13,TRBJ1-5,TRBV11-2,ASSGGGASNQPQH
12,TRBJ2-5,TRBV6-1,ASHRGQSKETQY
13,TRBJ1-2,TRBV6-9,ASSSGQDPLYGYT
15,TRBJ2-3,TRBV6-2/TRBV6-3,ASSYIEGLASTDTQY
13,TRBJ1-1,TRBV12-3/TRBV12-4,ASSSPIGLNTEAF
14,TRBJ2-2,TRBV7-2,ASSLRTGVGTGELF
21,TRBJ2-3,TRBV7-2,ASSQARRGGLAGGPSGTDTQY
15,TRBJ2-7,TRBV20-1,SATLLLAGDAGYEQY
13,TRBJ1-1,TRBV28,ASLLGGGQNTEAF
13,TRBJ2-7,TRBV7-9,ASREAGGPSYEQY
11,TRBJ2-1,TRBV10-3,AISGGNYNEQF
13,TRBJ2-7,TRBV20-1,SARVPLAGYHEQY
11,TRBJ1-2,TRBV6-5,ASSFRDRGPYT
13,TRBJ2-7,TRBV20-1,SARERRDLTYEQY
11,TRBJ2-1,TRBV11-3,ASSLVGGDEQF
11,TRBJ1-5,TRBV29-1,SVDSGSNQPQH
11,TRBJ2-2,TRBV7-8,ASRPTWSGELF
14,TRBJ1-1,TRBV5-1,ASSLGVGSGSTEAF
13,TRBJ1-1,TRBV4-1,ASSKRTQGTGEAF
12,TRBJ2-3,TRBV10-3,AIRRGASTDTQY
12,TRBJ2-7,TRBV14,ASSQRTSSYEQY
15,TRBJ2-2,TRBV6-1,ASSEAPSGGTTGELF
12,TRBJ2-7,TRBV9,ASSELAGGYEQY
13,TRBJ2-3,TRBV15,ATSRGDGGTDTQY
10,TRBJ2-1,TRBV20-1,SATGYQSEQF
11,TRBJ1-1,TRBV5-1,ASRRAGNTEAF
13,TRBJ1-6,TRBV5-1,ASSLEGGYNSPLH
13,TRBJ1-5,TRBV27,ASSLEASSNQPQH